The 4 T cell receptor beta chains below all came from one sample that was sequenced in a study of beta chain features in type 1 diabetes. Investigators reverse transcribed all isolated RNA, so they sequenced expressed TCRB transcripts. Sequencing was performed with immunoSEQ multiplex PCR; in TCRdb, only in-frame clones are kept and a portion is missing. The table has approximately 400,000 clones, more than 13% seen once. Specimen: naive CD4+ T cells from blood. These receptors came from a young woman in good health.

The CDR3 loop is CASSRPGSHYGYTF. CDR3 bases: TGTGCCAGCAGCCGCCCCGGGTCCCACTATGGCTACACCTTC. The J gene is TRBJ1-2, the V gene TRBV4-2; D uncertain. V dropped 4 bases and J dropped 3 bases, with 12 bases sitting between them. This CDR3 has 14 residues. Germline loops: CDR1 LGHNA, CDR2 YNFKEQ.

This clone was detected only a few times. Here the CDR3 DNA reads TGTGCCAGTAGTGGAACAGGGAAGCTTAGCAATCAGCCCCAGCATTTT. As protein: CASSGTGKLSNQPQHF. The chain employs TRBV19 and TRBJ1-5; maybe TRBD1 (6 bases). Germline assignment: CDR1 LNHDA and CDR2 SQIVND (reference sequence). Trimming took 5 bases from V and 0 from J, leaving 14 bases between them. The CDR3 consists of 16 residues.

This rearrangement joins TRBV5-1 to TRBJ2-2; D is undetermined. Trimming removed 1 base from V and 4 bases from J, with 5 bases in between. From germline, CDR1 is SGHRS and CDR2 YFSETQ. This CDR3 is built from 13 residues. The CDR3: CASSLYVTGELFF. CDR3 nucleotide sequence: TGCGCCAGCAGCTTGTATGTCACCGGGGAGCTGTTTTTT.

The chain carries TRBV19 and TRBJ2-3; TRBD2 aligns across 7 bases. This CDR3 region has 14 residues. CDR1 is LNHDA and CDR2 is SQIVND in the germline V gene (reference sequence). V lost 3 bases, J lost 6 bases, and 6 bases stayed unmatched. CDR3 amino acids: CASSMAGVEDTQYF. DNA of the CDR3: TGTGCCAGTAGTATGGCGGGAGTGGAGGATACGCAGTATTTT.